This T cell receptor (beta chain) was profiled in a study of OX40 agonist ivuxolimab in advanced cancers. Across the whole study: Past anti-PD-1, anti-PD-L1 or anti-CTLA-4 therapy was accepted, and 40% had received some. Study-wide results and limits: Among some nonresponders, normalized T-cell clonal expansion was also low. Undetermined was the antigen specificity of the expanded peripheral T cells. Relative to CD4+ cells, CD8+ T cells on average had more expanded clones.

Sequencing was performed with immunoSEQ multiplex PCR; in TCRdb, only in-frame clones are kept and a portion is missing. The sample lists approximately 60,000 clones, more than 85% occurring once. Notes on this clone: Antigen specificity is unknown.

The CDR3 length is 16 residues. The chain employs TRBV21-1 and TRBJ2-7; TRBD1 is the table's D call, not checked against the DNA. TRBV21-1 is shown as a pseudogene. The specimen comprised CD4+ or CD8+ T cells sorted from blood, sampled in a trial of the OX40 agonist ivuxolimab. This clonotype originated in an adult with an advanced solid tumor such as melanoma, head and neck, liver or kidney cancer. As DNA, the CDR3 is TGTGCCAGCAGCATAAGATTCCGGGACAGGGACGACGAGCAGTACTTC. It codes for CASSIRFRDRDDEQYF.